The source of this T cell receptor (beta chain) is a study of graft-versus-host responses after intestinal transplantation. Of note for this clone: Its target is not known.

Sequencing was performed with immunoSEQ multiplex PCR; in TCRdb, only in-frame clones are kept and a portion is missing. The table lists about 94,000 clones, 91% of them singletons. The TCR sequence derives from a human donor who received an intestinal transplant. This sample comprised unstimulated CD8+ T cells sorted from spleen or lymph node cells, obtained before intestinal transplant.

The CDR3 DNA sequence: TGTGCCAGCAGTTGGGAGGGGCGAAGCACTGAAGCTTTCTTT. Residues: CASSWEGRSTEAFF. This rearrangement joins TRBV27 to TRBJ1-1; D possibly corresponds to TRBD1 (5 bases). This CDR3 is built from 14 residues. CDR1 and CDR2 from the germline V gene are MNHEY and SMNVEV (reference sequence). Between the trimmed V and J ends, which lost 4 bases and 4 bases, there was a span of 13 bases.